The clone carrying this T cell receptor (beta chain) has at least ten counts. Its antigen remains unidentified. TCR beta CDR3 regions were amplified from RNA transcripts. The HTBI set primed first-round TCR CDR3 RT-PCR. MiXCR, applied by TCRdb to the multiplex PCR reads, yields one record per CDR3 protein. The repertoire holds around 260,000 distinct CDR3 sequences, with about 25% as singletons. The sample originates from a study of T cells in Graves' hyperthyroidism and ophthalmopathy. The overall study: Once the initial diagnosis was made, peripheral blood was obtained before any treatment. General study results and limits: Most clonotypes expanded in the thyroid (above 0.001) were also present in blood.

Participants, patients aged 18 to 65, had newly diagnosed hyperthyroidism with a duration under 2 months. Patients with uncontrolled infections, other autoimmune diseases, pregnancy or lactation were excluded. Germline V gene lookup returns CDR1 MNHNS and CDR2 SASEGT. V was pared by 6 bases and J by 1 base, with 10 bases between. The CDR3 totals 13 residues. This chain links TRBV6-1 with TRBJ2-7; tentatively, D is TRBD2 (5 bases). This receptor was identified in a middle-aged man with Graves' hyperthyroidism that later progressed to Graves' ophthalmopathy. The sequencing input was blood. The CDR3 region has the DNA TGTGCCAGCAGCGGGCGGGCTTCCTACGAGCAGTACTTC. Translating it yields CASSGRASYEQYF.